The 2 T cell receptor beta chains reported below all come from one sample, sequenced in a study of cytomegalovirus exposure and HLA in healthy donors. Primers included in the PCR were 60 Vbeta and 13 Jbeta primers. Profiling relied on immunoSEQ multiplex PCR, and the TCRdb table lists in-frame clones only, not all of them. The sample has hundreds of thousands of clones; 75% to 90% are singletons. The sequencing sample was made of PBMCs. These receptors were collected from a woman aged 18-30 years in good health and CMV-seronegative.

The chain links TRBV18 to TRBJ1-2; 8 bases align to TRBD1. The V segment lost 5 bases and the J segment 7 bases; nucleotides outside the gene matches: 18. The CDR3 extends over 17 amino acids. Germline-derived CDR1 and CDR2 are KGHSH and LQKENI. For the CDR3, the DNA is TGTGCCAGCTCATCTTCGGACAGGGCGGTCGAGAAAGGTGGCTACACCTTC. Its translation: CASSSSDRAVEKGGYTF.

The chain couples TRBV9 to TRBJ1-3; perhaps TRBD1 as D (6 bases). This CDR3 region has 14 residues. The germline gives CDR1 SGDLS, CDR2 YYNGEE. Trimming left V 4 bases short and J 0 bases short, with 8 bases between. DNA for the CDR3: TGTGCCAGCAGCTCGGGACACTCTGGAAACACCATATATTTT. This sequence encodes CASSSGHSGNTIYF.